What follows are 20 T cell receptor beta chains derived from one specimen sequenced in a study of CD8+ T cells in alopecia areata. Extracted RNA was reverse transcribed, and the resulting cDNA served as sequencing template. Repertoires were generated with immunoSEQ multiplex PCR, while TCRdb's copy carries only in-frame clones and drops some. The sample shows 120,000 to 150,000 clones, around 87% of them seen only once. Treatment meaning: oral pan-JAK inhibitor, 5-10 mg twice daily. Specimen: CD8+ T cells sorted from blood, collected at week 4, from a patient treated with tofacitinib. Receptors originate from a human donor with alopecia areata.

This clone has a single count. The chain employs TRBV5-1 and TRBJ2-7, with a weak D call TRBD1 (6 bases). CDR3 length: 13 residues. The V and J ends lost 3 bases and 6 bases respectively, with 13 bases between them. Germline assignment: CDR1 SGHRS and CDR2 YFSETQ. The CDR3 region has the DNA TGCGCCAGCAGCTCTACAGGGCAGCTCGAGCAGTACTTC. Residues: CASSSTGQLEQYF. Based on the CDR3 plus reference TRBV5-1 and TRBJ2-7, the full variable domain is KAGVTQTPRYLIKTRGQQVTLSCSPISGHRSVSWYQQTPGQGLQFLFEYFSETQRNKGNFPGRFSGRQFSNSRSEMNVSTLELGDSALYLCASSSTGQLEQYFGPGTRLTVT.

The chain combines TRBV4-1 with TRBJ1-1; D is undetermined. The CDR3 contains 14 residues. Trimming stripped 4 bases from V and 0 bases from J, with 9 bases between. Germline V gene sequence: CDR1 MGHRA, CDR2 YSYEKL. CDR3 sequence (DNA): TGCGCCAGCAGCCCCGAGGGTCTGAACACTGAAGCTTTCTTT. Encoded protein: CASSPEGLNTEAFF.

V and J are TRBV6-5 and TRBJ2-3; no clear D. V gave up 5 bases and J gave up 2 bases, with 5 bases separating them. This CDR3 contains 12 residues. Germline loops: CDR1 MNHEY, CDR2 SVGAGI. The CDR3 coding sequence is TGTGCCAGCAGTGGCGACACAGATACGCAGTATTTT. This sequence encodes CASSGDTDTQYF.

This chain uses TRBV23-1 with TRBJ1-5; TRBD1 might be the D (5 bases). TRBV23-1 qualifies as an ORF whose function is uncertain. The CDR3 sequence is 16 residues long. V was clipped by 8 bases and J by 3 bases, with 20 bases between them. The CDR3 here is CASPLEGDSNNQPQHF. The CDR3 coding sequence is TGCGCCAGCCCACTGGAGGGAGACAGCAACAATCAGCCCCAGCATTTT.

The chain combines TRBV10-3 with TRBJ2-1; D may be TRBD2 (6 bases). Germline CDR1 and CDR2: ENHRY and SYGVKD. V lost 0 bases and J lost 0, with 9 bases in between. The CDR3 is 16 residues long. The CDR3 DNA sequence: TGTGCCATCAGTGAGTCGGGGGAGGTCTCCTACAATGAGCAGTTCTTC. Translation gives CAISESGEVSYNEQFF.

This sequence joins TRBV5-4 and TRBJ2-4; D not resolved. CDR1 is SGHNT and CDR2 is YYREEE in the germline V gene (reference sequence). The CDR3 consists of 16 residues. V lost 3 bases, J lost 5 bases, and 18 bases lay in between. The CDR3 nucleotides are TGTGCCAGCAGCTCCATGGCCTCCGACGTTCAAAACATTCAGTACTTC. It yields the protein CASSSMASDVQNIQYF.

This clone was seen just once. The CDR3 nucleotides are TGCGCCAGCAGCTTGGACGGGTCCGGGGAGCTGTTTTTT. This sequence encodes CASSLDGSGELFF. This chain links TRBV5-1 with TRBJ2-2; D uncertain. Trimming removed 0 bases at V and 6 bases at J, with 6 bases between. Per germline, CDR1 SGHRS and CDR2 YFSETQ. This CDR3 has 13 residues.

The rearrangement uses TRBV5-1 and TRBJ2-1; 8 nucleotides align to TRBD2. CDR3 length equals 16 residues. After removal of 3 bases from V and 2 bases from J, the junction contained 7 bases not matched to a gene. Germline CDR1 is SGHRS and CDR2 is YFSETQ. CDR3 region: CASSSTSGDAYNEQFF. As DNA, the CDR3 is TGCGCCAGCAGCTCAACTAGCGGCGACGCCTACAATGAGCAGTTCTTC.

The table lists this clone with a few counts. V and J are TRBV5-4 and TRBJ2-1; D call uncertain. The V and J ends lost 0 bases and 4 bases respectively, with 5 bases between them. Germline CDR1 SGHNT, CDR2 YYREEE (reference sequence). The CDR3 runs to 13 residues. The CDR3 coding sequence is TGTGCCAGCAGCTTGGAGTCGTACAATGAGCAGTTCTTC. This encodes CASSLESYNEQFF.

The rearrangement joins TRBV6-6 to TRBJ2-1; 7 nucleotides agree with TRBD2. Per germline, CDR1 MNHNY and CDR2 SVGAGI (reference sequence). CDR3 size: 16 residues. Germline trimming cut 2 bases from V and 5 bases from J; bases unmatched to any gene: 9. The DNA of the CDR3 is TGTGCCAGCAGTTACGGTCGGCTAGCGGAGCACAATGAGCAGTTCTTC. Translating it yields CASSYGRLAEHNEQFF.

This clone was seen a single time. This chain uses TRBV7-2 with TRBJ2-7, with TRBD1 matching 7 bases. Per germline, CDR1 SGHTA and CDR2 FQGNSA. The CDR3 runs 14 residues. J gave up 4 bases and V 3 bases, and 6 bases lay outside the gene matches. The DNA of the CDR3 is TGTGCCAGCAGCTTGAACAGGGGCCCATACGAGCAGTACTTC. This sequence encodes CASSLNRGPYEQYF.

The chain employs TRBV7-9 and TRBJ2-5, with D uncertain. CDR3 length: 16 residues. V was cut by 5 bases and J by 0 bases, with 16 bases left in between. Germline assignment: CDR1 SEHNR and CDR2 FQNEAQ (reference sequence). The CDR3 DNA reads as TGTGCCAGCAGCCTCAGCCCTACAGAGGACCAAGAGACCCAGTACTTC. Translating it yields CASSLSPTEDQETQYF.

The V and J genes are TRBV7-8 and TRBJ1-5; D gene ambiguous. This CDR3 spans 13 amino acids. Germline CDR1 and CDR2: SGHVS and FQNEAQ. The V end lost 1 base, the J end lost 4 bases, and 5 bases lay between the germline ends. The CDR3 DNA follows: TGTGCCAGCAGCTTAGGGCCTAATCAGCCCCAGCATTTT. This codes for CASSLGPNQPQHF. The full variable domain, completed using reference TRBV7-8 and TRBJ1-5, is GAGVSQSPRYKVAKRGQDVALRCDPISGHVSLFWYQQALGQGPEFLTYFQNEAQLDKSGLPSDRFFAERPEGSVSTLKIQRTQQEDSAVYLCASSLGPNQPQHFGDGTRLSIL.

The gene calls are TRBV13 and TRBJ2-7; D gene unclear. The CDR3 sequence is 14 residues long. Germline values: CDR1 PRHDT, CDR2 FYEKMQ (reference sequence). With 5 bases removed from V and 0 bases from J, the gap between germline ends came to 11 bases. CDR3 sequence: CASSTTDSSYEQYF. The CDR3, as DNA: TGTGCCAGCAGCACTACGGATAGCTCCTACGAGCAGTACTTC.

This clone was seen just once. Different DNA sequences within this sample yield the same CDR3. The rearrangement joins TRBV18 to TRBJ2-1; D ambiguous. CDR3 size: 14 residues. Trimming left V 3 bases short and J 1 base short, with 7 bases between. Germline V gene sequence: CDR1 KGHSH, CDR2 LQKENI. Here the CDR3 DNA reads TGTGCCAGCTCACCTAAGGGTTCCTACAATGAGCAGTTCTTC. This translates into CASSPKGSYNEQFF.

The chain recombines TRBV7-9 with TRBJ2-2, with a tentative D call TRBD1 (6 bases). The CDR3 runs to 17 residues. Trimming removed 3 bases at V and 1 base at J, with 15 bases between. CDR1 is SEHNR, CDR2 FQNEAQ, per germline (reference sequence). The CDR3 reads CASSFTPGHLNTGELFF. The CDR3 DNA reads TGTGCCAGCAGCTTTACACCGGGACACCTGAACACCGGGGAGCTGTTTTTT.

This chain connects TRBV11-2 to TRBJ2-1; TRBD1 might be the D (6 bases). CDR1 and CDR2 from the germline V gene are SGHAT and FQNNGV. This CDR3 is built from 18 residues. V lost 0 bases and J 0 bases, leaving 15 bases between the germline ends. Here the CDR3 reads CASSLDGWGPRSYNEQFF. The CDR3 DNA is TGTGCCAGCAGCTTAGATGGGTGGGGGCCCCGCTCCTACAATGAGCAGTTCTTC.

The CDR3 loop reads CASSLFQGPGGYTF. DNA of the CDR3: TGTGCCAGCAGCTTATTTCAGGGACCTGGGGGCTACACCTTC. The rearrangement links TRBV11-2 to TRBJ1-2; possible D gene TRBD1, 5 bases. The CDR3 runs to 14 residues. Germline-derived CDR1 and CDR2 are SGHAT and FQNNGV. V lost 2 bases and J lost 8, with 15 bases in between. The whole variable domain, filled in from reference TRBV11-2 and TRBJ1-2, reads EAGVAQSPRYKIIEKRQSVAFWCNPISGHATLYWYQQILGQGPKLLIQFQNNGVVDDSQLPKDRFSAERLKGVDSTLKIQPAKLEDSAVYLCASSLFQGPGGYTFGSGTRLTVV.

This chain joins TRBV5-1 and TRBJ2-7; D unclear. Trimming took 2 bases from V and 3 from J, leaving 9 bases between them. In germline, CDR1 is SGHRS, CDR2 YFSETQ. This CDR3 is built from 13 residues. The CDR3 here is CASSFDFFYEQYF. Written as DNA, the CDR3 is TGCGCCAGCAGCTTTGACTTTTTCTACGAGCAGTACTTC.

V is TRBV12-2 and J is TRBJ2-5; TRBD2 is the table's D call and was not checked against the DNA. TRBV12-2 corresponds to a pseudogene. CDR3 length: 14 residues. CDR3 coding DNA: TGTGCAAGTCGCTTAACCGGACTTCAAGAGACCCAGTACTTC. Encoded protein: CASRLTGLQETQYF.